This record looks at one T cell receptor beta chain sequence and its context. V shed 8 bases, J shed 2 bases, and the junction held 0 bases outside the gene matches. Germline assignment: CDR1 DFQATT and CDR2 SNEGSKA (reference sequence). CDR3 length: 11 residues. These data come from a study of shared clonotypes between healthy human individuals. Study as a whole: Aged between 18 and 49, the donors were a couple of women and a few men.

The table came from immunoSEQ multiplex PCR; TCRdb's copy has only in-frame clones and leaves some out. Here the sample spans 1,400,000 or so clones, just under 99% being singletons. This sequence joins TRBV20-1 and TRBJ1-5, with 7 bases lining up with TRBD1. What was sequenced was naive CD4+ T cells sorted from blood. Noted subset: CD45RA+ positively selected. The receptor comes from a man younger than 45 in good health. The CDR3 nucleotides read TGCAGTACAGGGGGCAATCAGCCCCAGCATTTT. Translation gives CSTGGNQPQHF.